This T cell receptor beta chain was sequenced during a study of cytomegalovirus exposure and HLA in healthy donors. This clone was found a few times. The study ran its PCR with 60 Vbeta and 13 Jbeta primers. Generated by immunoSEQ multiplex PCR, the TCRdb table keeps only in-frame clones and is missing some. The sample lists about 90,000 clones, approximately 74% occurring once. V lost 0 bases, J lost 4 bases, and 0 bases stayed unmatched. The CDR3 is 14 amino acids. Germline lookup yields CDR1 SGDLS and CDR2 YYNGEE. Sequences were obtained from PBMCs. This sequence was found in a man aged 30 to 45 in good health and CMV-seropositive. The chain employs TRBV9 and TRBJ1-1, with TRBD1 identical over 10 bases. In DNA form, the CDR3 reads TGTGCCAGCAGCGTAGGGACAGGGGGCACTGAAGCTTTCTTT. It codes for CASSVGTGGTEAFF.